This is a list of T cell receptor beta chains from one sample in a study of post-analysis software for immune sequencing data. One entry per CDR3 protein results from TCRdb running MiXCR on the PCR reads. This table has 600,000 to 700,000 distinct CDR3 sequences, around 60% appearing once. What was sequenced was blood. Receptor source: a girl aged 2 to 10 with multiple sclerosis. CDR3s include the opening cysteine and the closing phenylalanine or tryptophan. Each record gives: J gene, V gene, CDR3 length, CDR3 protein.

>TRBJ1-1|TRBV29-1|12
CSAPRQGTEAFF
>TRBJ2-5|TRBV25-1|17
CASSEHRLAGAEETQYF
>TRBJ1-2|TRBV6-2/TRBV6-3|12
CASVSGGLGYTF
>TRBJ1-6|TRBV24-1|15
CATSDGRPGASPLHF
>TRBJ2-5|TRBV10-3|17
CAISDGTGASYQETQYF
>TRBJ2-1|TRBV12-5|11
CASGGYNEQFF
>TRBJ2-7|TRBV5-1|14
CASSPLRDIYEQYF
>TRBJ2-1|TRBV12-3/TRBV12-4|16
CASAIVAGTANNEQFF
>TRBJ2-5|TRBV10-3|15
CAIIGTGEVLEAQYF
>TRBJ2-1|TRBV27|15
CASSLGRNSYNEQFF
>TRBJ2-6|TRBV10-3|16
CAISEVKPSGANVLTF
>TRBJ2-1|TRBV18|15
CASSPWGNSDNEQFF
>TRBJ2-2|TRBV7-9|15
CASSSHSGATGELFF
>TRBJ2-1|TRBV12-3/TRBV12-4|11
CATKGGGEQFF
>TRBJ2-5|TRBV5-1|14
CASSGGGYQETQYF
>TRBJ1-2|TRBV7-9|14
CASSLGAQVYGYTF
>TRBJ2-3|TRBV6-2/TRBV6-3|16
CASRLDPLVPQDTQYF
>TRBJ2-1|TRBV20-1|15
CSARPTSGVYNEQFF
>TRBJ2-3|TRBV10-2|14
CASSRDRDVDTQYF
>TRBJ1-5|TRBV12-3/TRBV12-4|15
CASRPQGMIDQPQHF
>TRBJ2-5|TRBV7-2|16
CASSLRTGLAGETQYF
>TRBJ2-5|TRBV25-1|14
CASSERQTQETQYF
>TRBJ1-6|TRBV20-1|14
CSANRGGVDSPLHF
>TRBJ2-7|TRBV20-1|12
CSASRQPYEQYF
>TRBJ1-2|TRBV20-1|16
CSATRDRGSIIYGYTF
>TRBJ2-7|TRBV29-1|11
CSVRGTYEQYF
>TRBJ2-3|TRBV10-3|17
CAISESYGGAGTDTWYF
>TRBJ2-5|TRBV3-1|12
CASSHEGGTQYF
>TRBJ2-5|TRBV7-8|15
CASSLGRDREETQYF
>TRBJ1-2|TRBV28|13
CASSLRDTYGYTF
>TRBJ2-3|TRBV20-1|14
CSARVRAGGDTQYF
>TRBJ2-1|TRBV20-1|12
CSASGQGNEQFF
>TRBJ1-1|TRBV6-6|14
CAIGGTRVPAEAFF
>TRBJ2-5|TRBV6-2/TRBV6-3|14
CASSLLGGGETQYF
>TRBJ1-2|TRBV7-2|15
CASSLGTGAFYGYTF
>TRBJ2-1|TRBV12-3/TRBV12-4|16
CASSPGTGPPYNEQFF
>TRBJ2-1|TRBV2|14
CASSETGGGVGWFF
>TRBJ1-2|TRBV4-1|15
CASSFPGQDNYGYTF
>TRBJ2-5|TRBV28|15
CASSLRLAGKETQYF
>TRBJ2-1|TRBV6-6|15
CASSLSGGAVGEQFF
>TRBJ2-3|TRBV5-6|19
CASSLPQGWGGPVADTQYF
>TRBJ2-1|TRBV10-3|15
CAVSDTTDSYNEQFF
>TRBJ2-1|TRBV20-1|12
CSARVASGEQFF
>TRBJ2-5|TRBV10-2|14
CARPHRGQGETQYF
>TRBJ1-2|TRBV7-2|15
CASSDHHGRRGGYTF
>TRBJ2-4|TRBV20-1|16
CSAILGPRLAKNIQYF
>TRBJ1-2|TRBV12-3/TRBV12-4|14
CASSLLWGLYGYTF
>TRBJ2-1|TRBV5-1|17
CASSLAGLWTLDNEQFF
>TRBJ1-2|TRBV6-2/TRBV6-3|13
CASSYSIIDGYTF
>TRBJ2-1|TRBV12-3/TRBV12-4|15
CASSWGVPSYNEQFF